One T cell receptor (beta chain) is described in this entry. This entry is derived from a study of blood T cell repertoires in COVID-19. Study details: Spain, Italy and the United States supplied samples that represented acute and convalescent COVID-19. From T cells, B-cell-depleted T cells, or PBMCs came the material, which was cDNA or gDNA.

In the original processing: Reference gene primer amplification in the assay estimated nucleated cell counts. Sequencing was performed with immunoSEQ multiplex PCR; in TCRdb, only in-frame clones are kept and a portion is missing. The V and J calls and the clone size are those of that table, but D and trimming were determined from the DNA. Of 55,000 to 65,000 clones detected, 85% to 90% appear once; the ten largest clones hold roughly 43%. Germline V CDR1 and CDR2: MDHEN, SYDVKM. The CDR3 consists of 18 residues. The V and J ends lost 3 bases and 4 bases, in that order; junction bases with no gene match: 9. Seattle's enrolled individuals joined amid active infection and were then monitored longitudinally.

The rearrangement links TRBV28 to TRBJ1-4; 12 nucleotides align to TRBD1. The sequence was collected from a woman aged 55-70 years with COVID-19, enrolled during active disease. Sequencing was done on a sample of peripheral blood. The CDR3 reads CASSFPGQGARGNEKLFF. Here the CDR3 DNA reads TGTGCCAGCAGTTTCCCGGGACAGGGGGCGCGGGGTAATGAAAAACTGTTTTTT.